This T cell receptor (beta chain) was documented in a study of cytomegalovirus exposure and HLA in healthy donors. It was with 60 Vbeta and 13 Jbeta primers that the PCR ran. Generated by immunoSEQ multiplex PCR, the TCRdb table keeps only in-frame clones and is missing some. Counted here are 150,000 to 200,000 clones, 82% occurring once; the ten biggest clones make up 0.9% to 1%. CDR1 MDHEN and CDR2 SYDVKM come from the germline V gene. V was clipped by 7 bases and J by 6 bases; unmatched bases: 5. The CDR3 loop spans 14 amino acids. As to this clone: Its antigen is undetermined.

Study-level results: Several of the most significant clusters were apparently associated with common viral pathogens in a later analysis. Compared with the roughly 700-donor mean, an Asian-associated ancestry cluster reportedly had fewer N-insertions, according to a later analysis.

This receptor was taken from a girl aged 2 to 9 in good health and CMV-seropositive. The sequenced material came from PBMCs. The genes are TRBV28 and TRBJ1-4; 10 positions agree with TRBD1. The CDR3 DNA sequence: TGTGCCAGCAAGGTCGGGACAGGGGATGAAAAACTGTTTTTT. It yields the protein CASKVGTGDEKLFF.